This T cell receptor beta chain was profiled in a study of glioma-infiltrating T cells after dendritic cell vaccination. This table comes from immunoSEQ multiplex PCR, and its TCRdb copy is limited to in-frame clones, with some not included. The sample shows 85,000 to 110,000 clones, roughly 79% of them seen only once. The CDR3 runs to 16 residues. Per the germline V gene, CDR1 is SEHNR and CDR2 is FQNEAQ (reference sequence). V lost 4 bases and J lost 0, with 15 bases in between. The rearrangement uses TRBV7-9 and TRBJ1-1, with D possibly matching TRBD1 (5 bases). The starting material was blood, obtained before dendritic cell vaccination. The TCR sequence derives from a human donor with glioblastoma. CDR3 amino acids: CASSSMAGNLNTEAFF. The CDR3 nucleotides are TGTGCCAGCAGCTCCATGGCAGGGAATTTGAACACTGAAGCTTTCTTT.